Each of the 13 T cell receptor beta chains below was sequenced from the same sample in a study of identical twins. TCRdb reanalysed the 5' RACE reads using MiXCR and keeps one entry per CDR3 protein. The table lists 400,000 to 500,000 distinct CDR3 sequences, roughly 20% of them singletons. The sequenced sample consisted of naive T cells sorted from blood. The origin of the receptors is a man over 45 in good health.

This clonotype showed up just a few times. The J gene is TRBJ1-5, the V gene TRBV6-2 or TRBV6-3; D unclear. Trimming removed 0 bases from V and 4 bases from J, with 7 bases in between. Per the germline V gene, CDR1 is MNHEY and CDR2 is SVGEGT. This CDR3 is 14 amino acids long. The CDR3 spells CASSYSAGNQPQHF. The CDR3 region has the DNA TGTGCCAGCAGTTACTCGGCGGGGAATCAGCCCCAGCATTTT.

The genes are TRBV29-1 and TRBJ1-3, with D possibly being TRBD1 (5 bases). CDR1 is SQVTM and CDR2 is ANQGSEA in the germline V gene. The CDR3 runs to 15 residues. The ends were cut back, 4 bases at V and 7 bases at J, with 20 bases in the middle. The CDR3 here is CSVAGWGLAGNTIYF. For the CDR3, the DNA is TGCAGCGTTGCCGGCTGGGGCCTCGCAGGGAACACCATATATTTT.

This clonotype was picked up a small number of times. This chain connects TRBV28 to TRBJ2-6; D gene uncertain. V gave up 6 bases and J gave up 2 bases, with 5 bases separating them. From germline, CDR1 is MDHEN and CDR2 SYDVKM. This CDR3 is 13 amino acids long. The CDR3: CASSRAGANVLTF. For the CDR3, the DNA is TGTGCCAGCAGCCGGGCTGGGGCCAACGTCCTGACTTTC.

This clonotype came up a few times. The chain couples TRBV4-3 to TRBJ1-2, with TRBD1 as a possible D gene (6 bases). The CDR3 sequence is 15 residues long. V was trimmed by 4 bases and J by 2 bases, leaving 14 bases between them. The germline V gene encodes CDR1 LGHNA and CDR2 YSLEER. Here the CDR3 DNA reads TGCGCCAGCAGCCTATGGACAGCGGGAAACTATGGCTACACCTTC. Its translation is CASSLWTAGNYGYTF.

There are many counts of this clonotype. This chain joins TRBV4-2 and TRBJ2-3; TRBD2 aligns across 10 bases. This CDR3 contains 18 residues. Germline V gene sequence: CDR1 LGHNA, CDR2 YNFKEQ. Losses at the gene ends were 3 bases for V and 0 bases for J; bases not matched to a gene: 9. The CDR3 DNA reads TGTGCCAGCAGCCAGCCAGCGGGAGGGTGGGGCAGCACAGATACGCAGTATTTT. The encoded protein is CASSQPAGGWGSTDTQYF.

This clonotype appeared a few times. The chain links TRBV11-2 to TRBJ1-5, with D possibly being TRBD1 (6 bases). V shed 4 bases and J shed 0 bases, with 19 bases lying between them. Per the germline V gene, CDR1 is SGHAT and CDR2 is FQNNGV. The CDR3 spans 18 residues. CDR3 loop: CASSSDSWGLYSNQPQHF. The CDR3 nucleotides are TGTGCCAGCAGCTCAGATAGCTGGGGGCTTTATAGCAATCAGCCCCAGCATTTT.

There are many counts of this clonotype. The chain uses TRBV5-5 and TRBJ2-1, with unresolved D. The CDR3 has 15 amino acids. Germline CDR1 SGHKS, CDR2 YYEKEE (reference sequence). V was cut by 7 bases and J by 8 bases, with 22 bases left in between. The CDR3 reads CASLSGPGARDEQFF. The CDR3 DNA reads TGTGCCAGCCTCTCCGGGCCCGGAGCTCGCGATGAGCAGTTCTTC. Together with reference TRBV5-5 and TRBJ2-1, the CDR3 gives the full variable domain: DAGVTQSPTHLIKTRGQQVTLRCSPISGHKSVSWYQQVLGQGPQFIFQYYEKEERGRGNFPDRFSARQFPNYSSELNVNALLLGDSALYLCASLSGPGARDEQFFGPGTRLTVL.

Only a few counts were recorded for this clonotype. The rearrangement links TRBV30 to TRBJ1-1, with TRBD1 matching over 8 bases. Germline trimming cut 2 bases from V and 3 bases from J; bases unmatched to any gene: 2. Germline V gene sequence: CDR1 GTSNPN, CDR2 SVGIG (reference sequence). This CDR3 is built from 13 residues. The CDR3 sequence: CAWSKTGDTEAFF. The DNA of the CDR3 is TGTGCCTGGAGTAAGACAGGGGACACTGAAGCTTTCTTT.

This clonotype was observed many times. The chain links TRBV10-1 to TRBJ1-6; D ambiguous. CDR3 length: 14 amino acids. Germline-derived CDR1 and CDR2 are WNHNN and SYGVQD (reference sequence). Trimming took 1 base from V and 10 from J, leaving 11 bases between them. The DNA for the CDR3 is TGCGCCAGCAGTGAGTTGACGATCGAATCACCCCTCCACTTT. It encodes CASSELTIESPLHF.

A few counts support this clonotype. V is TRBV20-1 and J is TRBJ2-3; 8 positions agree with TRBD2. Germline V gene sequence: CDR1 DFQATT, CDR2 SNEGSKA (reference sequence). V shed 5 bases and J 5 bases; nucleotides not matched to a gene: 6. The CDR3 length is 13 residues. CDR3 loop: CSAAGGGRDTQYF. The CDR3 nucleotides are TGCAGTGCTGCGGGGGGAGGAAGAGATACGCAGTATTTT.

This clonotype has a handful of counts. V and J are TRBV3-1 and TRBJ2-1; 9 positions match TRBD2. Germline V lookup: CDR1 LGHDT, CDR2 YNNKEL (reference sequence). Trimming cost V 3 bases and J 0 bases; bases outside gene matches: 12. The CDR3 consists of 19 residues. The CDR3 nucleotides are TGTGCCAGCAGCCAGGTGGCTAGCGGGGCTTTAAGCTCCTACAATGAGCAGTTCTTC. This encodes CASSQVASGALSSYNEQFF.

This clonotype was detected many times. The rearrangement joins TRBV20-1 to TRBJ2-3, with TRBD2 matching 12 bases. The germline V gene encodes CDR1 DFQATT and CDR2 SNEGSKA (reference sequence). CDR3 length equals 18 residues. V shed 7 bases and J 1 base; nucleotides not matched to a gene: 15. Here the CDR3 reads CSGDLASGRVWGTDTQYF. CDR3 sequence (DNA): TGCAGTGGTGATTTGGCTAGCGGGAGGGTCTGGGGCACAGATACGCAGTATTTT.

This clonotype appeared a few times. J is TRBJ2-1 and V is TRBV12-3 or TRBV12-4, with D perhaps being TRBD1 or TRBD2 (5 bases each). V was cut by 7 bases and J by 4 bases, with 20 bases left in between. The CDR3 is 16 amino acids. CDR3 region: CASTQARDRQYNEQFF. The CDR3 nucleotides are TGTGCCAGCACTCAAGCAAGGGACCGACAATACAATGAGCAGTTCTTC.